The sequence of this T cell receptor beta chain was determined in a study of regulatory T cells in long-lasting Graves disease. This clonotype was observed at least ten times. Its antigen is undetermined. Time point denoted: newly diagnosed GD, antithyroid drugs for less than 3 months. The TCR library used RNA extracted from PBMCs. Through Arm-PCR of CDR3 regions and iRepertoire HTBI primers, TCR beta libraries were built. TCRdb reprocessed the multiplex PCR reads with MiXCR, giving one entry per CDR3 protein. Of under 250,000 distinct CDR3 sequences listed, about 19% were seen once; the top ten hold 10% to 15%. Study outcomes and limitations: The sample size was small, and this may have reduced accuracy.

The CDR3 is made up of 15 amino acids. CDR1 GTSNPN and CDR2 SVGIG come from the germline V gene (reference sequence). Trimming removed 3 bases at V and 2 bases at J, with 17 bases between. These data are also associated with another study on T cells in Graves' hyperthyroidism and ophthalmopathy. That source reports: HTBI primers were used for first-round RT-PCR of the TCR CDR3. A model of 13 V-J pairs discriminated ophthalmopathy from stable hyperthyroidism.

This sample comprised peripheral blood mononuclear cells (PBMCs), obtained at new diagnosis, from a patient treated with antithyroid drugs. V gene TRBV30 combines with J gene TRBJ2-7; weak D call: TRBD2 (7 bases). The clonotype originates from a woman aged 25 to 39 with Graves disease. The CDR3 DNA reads TGTGCCTGGAGGCCCAAAAGGGGGGGGACCTACGAGCAGTACTTC. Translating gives CAWRPKRGGTYEQYF.